This is a list of T cell receptor beta chains from one sample in a study of T cell changes during pregnancy in multiple sclerosis. Method: immunoSEQ multiplex PCR; TCRdb's copy keeps in-frame clones and lacks some. This sample has about 100,000 clones, with approximately 92% found just once. Sequenced here: peripheral blood, sampled after pregnancy. The receptor source for this set is a female donor with multiple sclerosis, enrolled in a pregnancy study. Both conserved end residues are part of each CDR3. Each record gives: clone size, V gene, J gene, D gene, CDR3 DNA, CDR3 protein. D genes are given only for firm matches. Clone size appears in some rows only: once, few, many, or a class for an expanded clone.

few	TRBV30	TRBJ1-1	TRBD1	TGTGCCTGGACCCGACAGGGTAGGAACACTGAAGCTTTCTTT	CAWTRQGRNTEAFF
NA	TRBV19	TRBJ1-1	NA	TGTGCCAGTATCTCGACAGTTGTAGGGACTGAAGCTTTCTTT	CASISTVVGTEAFF
NA	TRBV28	TRBJ1-5	NA	TGTGCCAGCAGTACCCGACACATTAATGATCAGCCCCAGCATTTT	CASSTRHINDQPQHF
NA	TRBV19	TRBJ1-6	TRBD1	TGTGCCAGTAGCAACGAAGACAGGGAGGACTCCTATAATTCACCCCTCCACTTT	CASSNEDREDSYNSPLHF
NA	TRBV18	TRBJ2-7	NA	TGTGCCAGCTCACCACAGGACAGAACCTACGAGCAGTACTTC	CASSPQDRTYEQYF
NA	TRBV2	TRBJ1-4	TRBD1	TGTGCCAGCAGTGGCAGGACAGGCATTAATGAAAAACTGTTTTTT	CASSGRTGINEKLFF
NA	TRBV18	TRBJ1-6	TRBD1	TGTGCCAGCTCGGGACAGGGTAATTCACCCCTCCACTTT	CASSGQGNSPLHF
NA	TRBV29-1	TRBJ2-4	TRBD2	TGCAGCGTGGGAGGGCGGGCCAAAAACATTCAGTACTTC	CSVGGRAKNIQYF
NA	TRBV19	TRBJ1-3	TRBD1	TGTGCCAGTAGTAGAATGCAGGGGGCTACTGGAAACACCATATATTTT	CASSRMQGATGNTIYF
once	TRBV30	TRBJ2-2	TRBD2	TGTGCCTGGAAAGAAGTAGCGGGAGGCCCCGGGGAGCTGTTTTTT	CAWKEVAGGPGELFF
NA	TRBV29-1	TRBJ2-3	NA	TGCAGCGTTGAACACGGTAGCACAGATACGCAGTATTTT	CSVEHGSTDTQYF
NA	TRBV11-2	TRBJ1-3	NA	TGTGCCAGCAGCGTAAACTCTGGAAACACCATATATTTT	CASSVNSGNTIYF
NA	TRBV4-3	TRBJ1-4	NA	TGCGCCAGCAGCCAAGGCCTAAAGACACTCACAACTAATGAAAAACTGTTTTTT	CASSQGLKTLTTNEKLFF
NA	TRBV7-8	TRBJ1-3	TRBD1	TGTGCCAGCAGCTTGACAGGGAGTGGAAACACCATATATTTT	CASSLTGSGNTIYF
NA	TRBV7-9	TRBJ2-7	NA	TGTGCCAGCAGCCAAGGTAGAGGGACCTACGAGCAGTACTTC	CASSQGRGTYEQYF
NA	TRBV6-6	TRBJ2-5	TRBD2	TGTGCCAGCGGGCGGGGGGCGGAGACCCAGTACTTC	CASGRGAETQYF
NA	TRBV7-9	TRBJ1-2	NA	TGTGCCAGCAGCTTACAGGACACTACTTCCTATGGCTACACCTTC	CASSLQDTTSYGYTF
NA	TRBV19	TRBJ1-1	NA	TGTGCCAGTAGTATGGTCTTAGTGGACCTGGCGGGGAACACTGAAGCTTTCTTT	CASSMVLVDLAGNTEAFF
NA	TRBV6-5	TRBJ2-7	NA	TGTGCCAGCGGTCGGGCACAGGGTCCTTACGAGCAGTACTTC	CASGRAQGPYEQYF
once	TRBV2	TRBJ1-1	NA	TGTGCCATCATCGGAGCCCCTACTGAAGCTTTCTTT	CAIIGAPTEAFF
NA	TRBV28	TRBJ1-2	NA	TGTGCCAGCAGTCTAACGGACAGCAATGGCTACACCTTC	CASSLTDSNGYTF
NA	TRBV4-2	TRBJ2-7	NA	TGTGCCAGCAGCCAAGATGAAAGGGGGGAGGGCCGGGACGAGCAGTACTTC	CASSQDERGEGRDEQYF
NA	TRBV7-2	TRBJ1-1	NA	TGTGCCAGCAGCTTCAGGGGTCAGGGAAGAAACACTGAAGCTTTCTTT	CASSFRGQGRNTEAFF
NA	TRBV28	TRBJ1-5	TRBD1	TGTGCCAGCAGTTTATGGACAGGGGGCTCTCAGCCCCAGCATTTT	CASSLWTGGSQPQHF
NA	TRBV19	TRBJ2-2	NA	TGTGCCAGTAGTCCCTCTACACAGGGCGGGGAGCTGTTTTTT	CASSPSTQGGELFF
NA	TRBV6-1	TRBJ2-2	TRBD1	TGTGCCAGCAGTGGACAGGGGTACACCGGGGAGCTGTTTTTT	CASSGQGYTGELFF
NA	TRBV7-3	TRBJ2-3	TRBD2	TGTGCCAGCAGCTTAGGAGCGGGGGGGCCCGATACGCAGTATTTT	CASSLGAGGPDTQYF
NA	TRBV9	TRBJ2-7	NA	TGTGCCAGCAGCGTCCGACCGGGACTTACCTACGAGCAGTACTTC	CASSVRPGLTYEQYF
NA	TRBV4-2	TRBJ1-2	NA	TGTGCCAGCAGCCAAGAAGGCAGGGACTATGGCTACACCTTC	CASSQEGRDYGYTF
NA	TRBV5-1	TRBJ2-7	NA	TGCGCCAGCAGCCCCCTCGGACATAGCTACGAGCAGTACTTC	CASSPLGHSYEQYF
NA	TRBV7-9	TRBJ2-7	TRBD1	TGTGCCAGCAGCATAAGCAGGGGGACAGGGTCCTACGAGCAGTACTTC	CASSISRGTGSYEQYF